The 3 T cell receptor beta chains listed next were all sequenced from one sample in a study of blood T cell repertoires in COVID-19. Data came from immunoSEQ multiplex PCR; TCRdb stores just in-frame clones and leaves some out. The sample carries 300,000 or so clones, around 87% recorded once. Sequences were obtained from peripheral blood. The receptor set was obtained from a woman in her 40s who had recovered from COVID-19.

CDR3 loop: CASSPQRDGSYEQYF. Written as DNA, the CDR3 is TGTGCCAGCTCACCCCAGCGGGACGGGTCCTACGAGCAGTACTTC. This chain connects TRBV18 to TRBJ2-7; the match to TRBD2 covers 7 bases. Germline V gene sequence: CDR1 KGHSH, CDR2 LQKENI. V shed 3 bases and J 1 base; nucleotides not matched to a gene: 6. The CDR3 totals 15 residues.

The chain recombines TRBV18 with TRBJ1-2, with D perhaps matching TRBD1 (5 bases). The CDR3 has 15 residues. Germline CDR1 reads KGHSH; CDR2 reads LQKENI. The V gene lost 4 bases and the J gene lost 5 bases, with 17 bases spanning the gap. CDR3: CASSLRGPGGYGYTF. The DNA for the CDR3 is TGTGCCAGCTCACTTCGGGGACCGGGAGGGTATGGCTACACCTTC.

The rearrangement joins TRBV10-1 to TRBJ2-2; D remains ambiguous. The CDR3 covers 13 residues. Germline assignment: CDR1 WNHNN and CDR2 SYGVQD (reference sequence). Trimming removed 0 bases at V and 7 bases at J, with 6 bases between. Here the CDR3 reads CASSESLYGELFF. In DNA, the CDR3 is TGCGCCAGCAGTGAGTCCCTATACGGGGAGCTGTTTTTT.